The rows below give T cell receptor beta chains drawn from one sample of a study of radiotherapy plus CTLA-4 blockade in lung cancer. Data came from immunoSEQ multiplex PCR; TCRdb stores just in-frame clones and leaves some out. The sample has some 80,000 clones; around 80% are singletons. The specimen was peripheral blood, collected from a patient treated with radiotherapy plus ipilimumab. These receptors all stem from a human donor with non-small cell lung cancer who had stable disease on radiotherapy plus ipilimumab. CDR3s include the opening cysteine and the closing phenylalanine or tryptophan. A D gene is named only where the DNA matches it firmly. Some rows have no size entry. The others give once, few or many, or a class for an expanded clone.

j_gene: TRBJ1-2
abundance: NA
d_gene: NA
v_gene: TRBV19
CDR3nt: TGTGCCACCAATCCTACGACGAAGAACTATGGCTACACCTTC
CDR3aa: CATNPTTKNYGYTF

j_gene: TRBJ1-4
abundance: NA
d_gene: TRBD1
v_gene: TRBV7-2
CDR3nt: TGTGCCAGCAGCCCGGACAGGGGGTCTAATGAAAAACTGTTTTTT
CDR3aa: CASSPDRGSNEKLFF

j_gene: TRBJ1-2
abundance: NA
d_gene: NA
v_gene: TRBV7-9
CDR3nt: TGTGCCAGCAGCTCCCAGACGTTCTCGACAAGTGGCTACACCTTC
CDR3aa: CASSSQTFSTSGYTF

j_gene: TRBJ2-3
abundance: NA
d_gene: NA
v_gene: TRBV7-3
CDR3nt: TGTGCCAGCAGCTTAAGTTCAGGCGGGGATACGCAGTATTTT
CDR3aa: CASSLSSGGDTQYF

j_gene: TRBJ1-5
abundance: NA
d_gene: TRBD1
v_gene: TRBV30
CDR3nt: TGTGCCTGGAGTAAAGGACAGGCTCGGCGTCAGCCCCAGCATTTT
CDR3aa: CAWSKGQARRQPQHF

j_gene: TRBJ2-5
abundance: NA
d_gene: NA
v_gene: TRBV9
CDR3nt: TGTGCCAGCAGCGTAGGAAGTGGGACCCAGTACTTC
CDR3aa: CASSVGSGTQYF

j_gene: TRBJ2-3
abundance: NA
d_gene: TRBD2
v_gene: TRBV6-1
CDR3nt: TGTGCCAGCAGTGAAAGTCGGACTAGCGGGACAGATACGCAGTATTTT
CDR3aa: CASSESRTSGTDTQYF

j_gene: TRBJ2-2
abundance: NA
d_gene: TRBD1
v_gene: TRBV7-8
CDR3nt: TGTGCCAGCACCTCCGGGACAGTGAACACCGGGGAGCTGTTTTTT
CDR3aa: CASTSGTVNTGELFF

j_gene: TRBJ2-7
abundance: NA
d_gene: NA
v_gene: TRBV7-2
CDR3nt: TGTGCAAGTTCATATACCGTATACGAGCAGTACTTC
CDR3aa: CASSYTVYEQYF

j_gene: TRBJ2-7
abundance: few
d_gene: NA
v_gene: TRBV7-9
CDR3nt: TGTGCCAGCAGCCCCGACAGGTACGAGCAGTACTTC
CDR3aa: CASSPDRYEQYF

j_gene: TRBJ2-7
abundance: few
d_gene: TRBD2
v_gene: TRBV14
CDR3nt: TGTGCCAGCAGCCACATGGGGGGGTACGAGCAGTACTTC
CDR3aa: CASSHMGGYEQYF

j_gene: TRBJ2-7
abundance: NA
d_gene: TRBD1
v_gene: TRBV19
CDR3nt: TGTGCCAGTAGTATAGATCAACAGGGGTCCTACGAGCAGTACTTC
CDR3aa: CASSIDQQGSYEQYF

j_gene: TRBJ2-2
abundance: NA
d_gene: NA
v_gene: TRBV19
CDR3nt: TGTGCCAGTAGGCCGCTATACACCGGGGAGCTGTTTTTT
CDR3aa: CASRPLYTGELFF

j_gene: TRBJ1-5
abundance: once
d_gene: NA
v_gene: TRBV6-5
CDR3nt: TGTGCCAGCAGTTACTCGCTGGATCAGCCCCAGCATTTT
CDR3aa: CASSYSLDQPQHF

j_gene: TRBJ1-3
abundance: NA
d_gene: TRBD1
v_gene: TRBV5-4
CDR3nt: TGTGCCAGCAGCCGGGACAGGGCGGGCGGAAACACCATATATTTT
CDR3aa: CASSRDRAGGNTIYF

j_gene: TRBJ2-1
abundance: once
d_gene: TRBD2
v_gene: TRBV10-2
CDR3nt: TGCGCCAGCAGTGAGTCAACTAGCGGGAGGGTATATGAGCAGTTCTTC
CDR3aa: CASSESTSGRVYEQFF

j_gene: TRBJ1-4
abundance: NA
d_gene: NA
v_gene: TRBV29-1
CDR3nt: TGCAGCGCCCTGGGACAACTTAATGAAAAACTGTTTTTT
CDR3aa: CSALGQLNEKLFF

j_gene: TRBJ2-7
abundance: NA
d_gene: NA
v_gene: TRBV6-5
CDR3nt: TGTGCCAGCAGTTTCACCGGGCCTAACTCCTACGAGCAGTACTTC
CDR3aa: CASSFTGPNSYEQYF

j_gene: TRBJ2-3
abundance: NA
d_gene: TRBD2
v_gene: TRBV7-6
CDR3nt: TGTGCCAGCAGCTTAGCCTCCGGACTAGCGGGAGATACGCAGTATTTT
CDR3aa: CASSLASGLAGDTQYF

j_gene: TRBJ2-7
abundance: NA
d_gene: TRBD2
v_gene: TRBV11-2
CDR3nt: TGTGCCAGCAGCTTACGGAGCGGGAGGGCCTACGAGCAGTACTTC
CDR3aa: CASSLRSGRAYEQYF

j_gene: TRBJ1-5
abundance: NA
d_gene: TRBD1
v_gene: TRBV6-4
CDR3nt: TGTGCCAGCAGGGGACAGGAAGGTTCAGGGCCCCAGCATTTT
CDR3aa: CASRGQEGSGPQHF

j_gene: TRBJ1-6
abundance: NA
d_gene: NA
v_gene: TRBV5-1
CDR3nt: TGCGCCAGCAGTCTTAGTACCCCGCAGGGGTCCTATAATTCACCCCTCCACTTT
CDR3aa: CASSLSTPQGSYNSPLHF

j_gene: TRBJ1-6
abundance: NA
d_gene: NA
v_gene: TRBV7-8
CDR3nt: TGTGCCAGCAGCTTAAACAATGGGGTCTTTACCCTCCACTTT
CDR3aa: CASSLNNGVFTLHF

j_gene: TRBJ2-3
abundance: NA
d_gene: NA
v_gene: TRBV21-1
CDR3nt: TGTGCCAGCAGCTCCGGTATCCCCGAAGCAGATACGCAGTATTTT
CDR3aa: CASSSGIPEADTQYF

j_gene: TRBJ1-2
abundance: NA
d_gene: NA
v_gene: TRBV19
CDR3nt: TGTGCCAGTAGTATAGGAAGGCAGGGTCATTATGGCTACACCTTC
CDR3aa: CASSIGRQGHYGYTF

j_gene: TRBJ1-6
abundance: NA
d_gene: NA
v_gene: TRBV11-2
CDR3nt: TGTGCCAGCAGCTTAGAGGGGGCCCTGTCACCCCTCCACTTT
CDR3aa: CASSLEGALSPLHF

j_gene: TRBJ2-7
abundance: NA
d_gene: TRBD2
v_gene: TRBV11-2
CDR3nt: TGTGCCAGCAGCTCTTGGACTAGCTCAACCTCCTACGAGCAGTACTTC
CDR3aa: CASSSWTSSTSYEQYF

j_gene: TRBJ1-1
abundance: medium-sized
d_gene: NA
v_gene: TRBV5-1
CDR3nt: TGCGCCAGCAGCTCTGTGAGGGGCGCGAGGACTGAAGCTTTCTTT
CDR3aa: CASSSVRGARTEAFF

j_gene: TRBJ2-5
abundance: NA
d_gene: NA
v_gene: TRBV28
CDR3nt: TGTGCCAGCAGTTTCCCAGACATTGGGAGGGAGACCCAGTACTTC
CDR3aa: CASSFPDIGRETQYF

j_gene: TRBJ1-6
abundance: few
d_gene: NA
v_gene: TRBV28
CDR3nt: TGTGCCAGCAGTCCCTCGACAGGAGAAGGTTCACCCCTCCACTTT
CDR3aa: CASSPSTGEGSPLHF

j_gene: TRBJ2-5
abundance: NA
d_gene: NA
v_gene: TRBV10-3
CDR3nt: TGTGCCATCAGTGAGTCGGGGGGCCTCGGGGAGACCCAGTACTTC
CDR3aa: CAISESGGLGETQYF

j_gene: TRBJ1-2
abundance: NA
d_gene: NA
v_gene: TRBV28
CDR3nt: TGTGCCTGCCTCCTGGGGGACTATGGCTACACCTTC
CDR3aa: CACLLGDYGYTF

j_gene: TRBJ2-5
abundance: NA
d_gene: NA
v_gene: TRBV7-6
CDR3nt: TGTGCCAGCAGCTTTCAAAGTCCTGGGTCTCAAGAGACCCAGTACTTC
CDR3aa: CASSFQSPGSQETQYF

j_gene: TRBJ1-3
abundance: once
d_gene: NA
v_gene: TRBV30
CDR3nt: TGTGCCTGGAGTGTACGGAACACCATATATTTT
CDR3aa: CAWSVRNTIYF

j_gene: TRBJ2-4
abundance: NA
d_gene: TRBD1
v_gene: TRBV10-2
CDR3nt: TGCGCCAGCATGGACAGGGGGGGGACCAAAAACATTCAGTACTTC
CDR3aa: CASMDRGGTKNIQYF

j_gene: TRBJ2-7
abundance: NA
d_gene: NA
v_gene: TRBV5-7
CDR3nt: TGTGCCAGCAGCTTGGGACTCGGGTTTGGTTACGAGCAGTACTTC
CDR3aa: CASSLGLGFGYEQYF

j_gene: TRBJ2-3
abundance: NA
d_gene: NA
v_gene: TRBV19
CDR3nt: TGTGCCAGTAGTATAGGGGCAAGGAGCGGCACAGATACGCAGTATTTT
CDR3aa: CASSIGARSGTDTQYF

j_gene: TRBJ1-6
abundance: NA
d_gene: TRBD1
v_gene: TRBV4-1
CDR3nt: TGCGCCAGCAGCCATCCATTAGGGACAGGGCGGTGGTCCTATAATTCACCCCTCCACTTT
CDR3aa: CASSHPLGTGRWSYNSPLHF

j_gene: TRBJ1-2
abundance: NA
d_gene: NA
v_gene: TRBV28
CDR3nt: TGTGCCAGCAGTTTGTTACAGGTGCTCGACTATGGCTACACCTTC
CDR3aa: CASSLLQVLDYGYTF

j_gene: TRBJ1-1
abundance: once
d_gene: TRBD1
v_gene: TRBV19
CDR3nt: TGTGCCAGTAGTGTTGTGACAGGGGTGACTGAAGCTTTCTTT
CDR3aa: CASSVVTGVTEAFF

j_gene: TRBJ1-6
abundance: NA
d_gene: TRBD1
v_gene: TRBV11-3
CDR3nt: TGTGCCAGCAGCTTACGGGACAGTAATTCACCCCTCCACTTT
CDR3aa: CASSLRDSNSPLHF

j_gene: TRBJ2-2
abundance: NA
d_gene: TRBD2
v_gene: TRBV9
CDR3nt: TGTGCCAGCAGCGTAGGCCTAGCGGGAGCCGGGGAGCTGTTTTTT
CDR3aa: CASSVGLAGAGELFF

j_gene: TRBJ2-3
abundance: NA
d_gene: TRBD1
v_gene: TRBV7-3
CDR3nt: TGTGCCAGCAGCCAACAGGGGGGAGTCACAGATACGCAGTATTTT
CDR3aa: CASSQQGGVTDTQYF

j_gene: TRBJ1-2
abundance: NA
d_gene: NA
v_gene: TRBV11-2
CDR3nt: TGTGCCAGCAGCTTCTACATGGGGCAGGAGGATGGCTACACCTTC
CDR3aa: CASSFYMGQEDGYTF

j_gene: TRBJ2-1
abundance: NA
d_gene: TRBD2
v_gene: TRBV7-2
CDR3nt: TGTGCCAGCAGCTTCGAGCGGGGGGGCCGTCCCATTGAGCAGTTCTTC
CDR3aa: CASSFERGGRPIEQFF

j_gene: TRBJ2-5
abundance: few
d_gene: NA
v_gene: TRBV9
CDR3nt: TGTGCCAGCAGCTTAAGACAGAGTGGGGAGACCCAGTACTTC
CDR3aa: CASSLRQSGETQYF

j_gene: TRBJ1-2
abundance: NA
d_gene: NA
v_gene: TRBV11-2
CDR3nt: TGTGCCAGCAGTCCTGGCCCCACTGGCTACACCTTC
CDR3aa: CASSPGPTGYTF

j_gene: TRBJ2-7
abundance: NA
d_gene: NA
v_gene: TRBV11-1
CDR3nt: TGTGCCAGCAGCTTAAGGAGGGATTCCTACGAGCAGTACTTC
CDR3aa: CASSLRRDSYEQYF

j_gene: TRBJ2-1
abundance: few
d_gene: NA
v_gene: TRBV7-2
CDR3nt: TGTGCCAGCAGCTTAGGCCTTTACAATGAGCAGTTCTTC
CDR3aa: CASSLGLYNEQFF

j_gene: TRBJ1-1
abundance: NA
d_gene: NA
v_gene: TRBV6-1
CDR3nt: TGTGCCAGCAGTGAAAGCAGGAACACTGAAGCTTTCTTT
CDR3aa: CASSESRNTEAFF

j_gene: TRBJ1-2
abundance: NA
d_gene: TRBD1
v_gene: TRBV4-2
CDR3nt: TGTGCCAGCAGCCAAGAGAGGGACAGAGAGTATGGCTACACCTTC
CDR3aa: CASSQERDREYGYTF

j_gene: TRBJ2-2
abundance: NA
d_gene: NA
v_gene: TRBV6-5
CDR3nt: TGTGCCAGCAGTTCGGGAATGAACACCGGGGAGCTGTTTTTT
CDR3aa: CASSSGMNTGELFF

j_gene: TRBJ1-2
abundance: NA
d_gene: NA
v_gene: TRBV9
CDR3nt: TGTGCCAGCAGCGGGGGACGGCAAGCTAACTATGGCTACACCTTC
CDR3aa: CASSGGRQANYGYTF